The 12 T cell receptor beta chains below all came from one sample that was sequenced in a study of vaccination and CD4 T cells after COVID-19. Their cognate antigens are unknown. The treatment is: approximately 9-day PBMC culture with coronavirus spike peptide pools or control peptides (ViraFEST assay). Cultured CD4+ T-cell DNA underwent Oncomine TCR Beta short-read sequencing. Using its own MiXCR run on the PCR reads, TCRdb lists one record per CDR3 protein. The table shows more than 15,000 distinct CDR3 sequences, with 45% to 50% occurring only once. The sequenced sample consisted of cultured CD4+ T cells from blood. Receptors were obtained from a human donor with COVID-19.

The sample holds a few counts of this clonotype. V is TRBV29-1 and J is TRBJ1-1; no clear D. Trimming cost V 2 bases and J 1 base, with 5 bases left between them. CDR1 is SQVTM and CDR2 is ANQGSEA in the germline V gene. CDR3 length: 12 residues. CDR3 region: CSVEPRNTEAFF. The DNA for the CDR3 is TGCAGCGTTGAACCTAGGAACACTGAAGCTTTCTTT.

The chain employs TRBV24-1 and TRBJ2-3; 7 bases match TRBD2. With 5 bases clipped from V and 2 bases from J, the junction kept 6 bases outside the gene matches. CDR3 length equals 15 residues. CDR1 is KGHDR, CDR2 SFDVKD, per germline. CDR3 protein: CATSGLAESTDTQYF. DNA of the CDR3: TGTGCCACCAGTGGCCTAGCGGAATCCACAGATACGCAGTATTTT.

The chain employs TRBV2 and TRBJ2-3, with TRBD2 identical over 10 bases. The CDR3 consists of 15 residues. CDR1 and CDR2 from the germline V gene are SNHLY and FYNNEI. Trimming cost V 8 bases and J 2 bases; bases outside gene matches: 7. Here the CDR3 DNA reads TGTGCCAGCCGGGGTAGCGGGGGGCCCACAGATACGCAGTATTTT. It is translated as CASRGSGGPTDTQYF.

The chain has TRBV5-1 and TRBJ2-3; no reliable D call. The germline gives CDR1 SGHRS, CDR2 YFSETQ. The CDR3 contains 13 residues. Trimming shortened V by 0 bases and J by 5 bases, and 7 bases separated the two germline ends. In nucleotides, the CDR3 is TGCGCCAGCAGCTTGGTCCTCCGAGATACGCAGTATTTT. This sequence encodes CASSLVLRDTQYF.

This clonotype is deemed medium-sized (0.01 to 0.1%). This rearrangement joins TRBV20-1 to TRBJ1-3; D perhaps matches TRBD1 (5 bases). The V end lost 3 bases, the J end lost 7 bases, and 13 bases lay between the germline ends. Germline V gene sequence: CDR1 DFQATT, CDR2 SNEGSKA (reference sequence). The CDR3 runs to 13 residues. DNA of the CDR3: TGCAGTGCTAGGGACACCACCAGGAACACCATATATTTT. This codes for CSARDTTRNTIYF.

In this sample, this clonotype turned up a few times. The chain couples TRBV2 to TRBJ1-1, with D possibly matching TRBD1 (5 bases). The CDR3 is 13 residues long. V shed 10 bases and J shed 1 base, with 13 bases lying between them. The germline gives CDR1 SNHLY, CDR2 FYNNEI. The CDR3 loop reads CANSSGQNTEAFF. The CDR3, as DNA: TGTGCCAACTCGTCGGGGCAGAACACTGAAGCTTTCTTT. The full variable domain, rest sourced from reference TRBV2 and TRBJ1-1, is EPEVTQTPSHQVTQMGQEVILRCVPISNHLYFYWYRQILGQKVEFLVSFYNNEISEKSEIFDDQFSVERPDGSNFTLKIRSTKLEDSAMYFCANSSGQNTEAFFGQGTRLTVV.

A few counts support this clonotype. This rearrangement joins TRBV10-1 to TRBJ2-7; a possible D gene is TRBD1 (6 bases). CDR1 and CDR2 (germline): WNHNN, SYGVQD (reference sequence). CDR3 length: 13 residues. V was cut by 8 bases and J by 0 bases, with 11 bases left in between. The CDR3 nucleotides are TGCGCCAGCGCCGACAGGAGCTCCTACGAGCAGTACTTC. Amino acids: CASADRSSYEQYF.

This clonotype has only a few counts. The rearrangement uses TRBV27 and TRBJ1-1; 9 bases fit TRBD1. V lost 7 bases, J lost 5 bases, and 8 bases stayed unmatched. The length of the CDR3 is 14 residues. Per germline, CDR1 MNHEY and CDR2 SMNVEV (reference sequence). The CDR3 DNA follows: TGTGCCAGCATGGACAGGGGAGCGTTGACTGAAGCTTTCTTT. This translates into CASMDRGALTEAFF.

The CDR3 protein is CASSTDMGHHNEQFF. Written as DNA, the CDR3 is TGTGCCAGTAGCACGGATATGGGACATCACAATGAGCAGTTCTTC. The chain links TRBV19 to TRBJ2-1, with a possible D match to TRBD1 (6 bases). V was pared by 6 bases and J by 5 bases, with 17 bases between. Germline values: CDR1 LNHDA, CDR2 SQIVND (reference sequence). This CDR3 is built from 15 residues.

Written as DNA, the CDR3 is TGTGCCAGCAAATCCAACGGGGGTAACTATGGCTACACCTTC. Protein sequence: CASKSNGGNYGYTF. V gene TRBV6-2 or TRBV6-3 combines with J gene TRBJ1-2, with D possibly being TRBD1 (5 bases). Per germline, CDR1 MNHEY and CDR2 SVGEGT. Trimming removed 7 bases at V and 1 base at J, with 13 bases between. The CDR3 is 14 residues long.

DNA for the CDR3: TGCAGTGCTAAAGGACAGAATAGCAATCAGCCCCAGCATTTT. The encoded protein is CSAKGQNSNQPQHF. J is TRBJ1-5 and V is TRBV20-1; possible D gene TRBD1, 6 bases. The CDR3 extends over 14 amino acids. Trimming removed 4 bases from V and 0 bases from J, with 10 bases in between. Germline-derived CDR1 and CDR2 are DFQATT and SNEGSKA (reference sequence).

The chain carries TRBV6-5 and TRBJ2-5; D might be TRBD2 (5 bases). V gave up 1 base and J gave up 4 bases, with 16 bases separating them. The CDR3 loop spans 16 amino acids. Germline loops: CDR1 MNHEY, CDR2 SVGAGI. The chain's CDR3 is CASSYFAGTLGETQYF. The DNA for the CDR3 is TGTGCCAGCAGTTACTTCGCGGGCACCCTGGGAGAGACCCAGTACTTC.